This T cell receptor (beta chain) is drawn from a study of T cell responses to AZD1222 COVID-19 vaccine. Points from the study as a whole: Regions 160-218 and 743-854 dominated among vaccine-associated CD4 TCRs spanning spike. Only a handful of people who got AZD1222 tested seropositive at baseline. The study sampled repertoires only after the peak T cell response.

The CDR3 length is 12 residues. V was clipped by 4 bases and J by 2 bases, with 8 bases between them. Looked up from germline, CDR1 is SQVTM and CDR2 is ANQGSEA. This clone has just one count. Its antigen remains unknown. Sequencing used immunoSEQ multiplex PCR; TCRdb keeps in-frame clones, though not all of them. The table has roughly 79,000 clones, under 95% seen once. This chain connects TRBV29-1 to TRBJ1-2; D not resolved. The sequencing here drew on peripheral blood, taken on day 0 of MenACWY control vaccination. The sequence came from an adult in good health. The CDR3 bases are TGCAGCGTTGTTGAGAAAAACTATGGCTACACCTTC. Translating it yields CSVVEKNYGYTF.